This T cell receptor (beta chain) came from a study of blood T cell repertoires in COVID-19. Overall study: Some COVID-19 samples were acute and others convalescent; all came from the United States, Italy and Spain. Sources were T cells, B-cell-depleted T cells, or PBMCs; the material itself was cDNA or gDNA.

Clones were sequenced by immunoSEQ multiplex PCR, and TCRdb holds only the in-frame ones, with some missing. The sample lists hundreds of thousands of clones; 88% were seen once. The participants were between roughly 18 and 100 years old and came from 24 US areas. Participants reported their clinical history, and cohort assignment relied on those reports. Germline lookup yields CDR1 MNHNS and CDR2 SASEGT. Deletions cut 1 base from V and 4 bases from J, with 8 bases between. CDR3 length: 14 amino acids. The rearrangement uses TRBV6-1 and TRBJ1-5; no definite D call. The receptor was isolated from a woman between 35 and 50 years old with acute COVID-19. Sample: PBMCs or T cells enriched from blood (not recorded which). The CDR3 is CASSEGELNQPQHF. Here the CDR3 DNA reads TGTGCCAGCAGTGAAGGGGAGCTTAATCAGCCCCAGCATTTT.